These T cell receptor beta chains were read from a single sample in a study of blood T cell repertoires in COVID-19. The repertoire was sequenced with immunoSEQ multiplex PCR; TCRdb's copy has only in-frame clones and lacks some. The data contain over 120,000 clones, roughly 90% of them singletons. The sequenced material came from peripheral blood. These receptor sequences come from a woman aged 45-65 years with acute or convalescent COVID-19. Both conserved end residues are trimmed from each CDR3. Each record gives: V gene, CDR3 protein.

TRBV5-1	ASSLATGADTQY
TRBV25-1	ASSTATRDLPFYEQY
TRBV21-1	ASSERQGEGNTIY
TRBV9	ASSVGRGSNQPQH
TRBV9	ASSATQGLSAEQY
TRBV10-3	AISGETGNTEAF
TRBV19	ASSGFRAAF
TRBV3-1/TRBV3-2	ASSRDYYGYT
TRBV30	AWSAGQSNQPQH
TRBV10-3	AISESGQGGYT
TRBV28	ASSPTFDQPQH
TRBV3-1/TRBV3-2	ASSQDQGDSYEQY
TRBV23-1	ASSRDNHNKSNEQF
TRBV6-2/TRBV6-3	ASSYGTDSGNTIY
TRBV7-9	ASSSGTGVVGNTIY
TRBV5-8	ATRGPGNTIY
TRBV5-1	ASSLGPNTEAF
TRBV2	ASSGQGTTEAF
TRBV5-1	ASSLKTGDTEAF
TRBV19	ASSIGGAASSYEQY
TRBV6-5	ASSSQYEQY
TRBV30	AWSGGQGPDTQY
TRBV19	ASSPDRAVSSSWTRWETQY
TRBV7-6	ASSLVPVTGLGYSYEQY
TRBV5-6	ASSYAINTGELF
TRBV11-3	ASSIAGAYEQY